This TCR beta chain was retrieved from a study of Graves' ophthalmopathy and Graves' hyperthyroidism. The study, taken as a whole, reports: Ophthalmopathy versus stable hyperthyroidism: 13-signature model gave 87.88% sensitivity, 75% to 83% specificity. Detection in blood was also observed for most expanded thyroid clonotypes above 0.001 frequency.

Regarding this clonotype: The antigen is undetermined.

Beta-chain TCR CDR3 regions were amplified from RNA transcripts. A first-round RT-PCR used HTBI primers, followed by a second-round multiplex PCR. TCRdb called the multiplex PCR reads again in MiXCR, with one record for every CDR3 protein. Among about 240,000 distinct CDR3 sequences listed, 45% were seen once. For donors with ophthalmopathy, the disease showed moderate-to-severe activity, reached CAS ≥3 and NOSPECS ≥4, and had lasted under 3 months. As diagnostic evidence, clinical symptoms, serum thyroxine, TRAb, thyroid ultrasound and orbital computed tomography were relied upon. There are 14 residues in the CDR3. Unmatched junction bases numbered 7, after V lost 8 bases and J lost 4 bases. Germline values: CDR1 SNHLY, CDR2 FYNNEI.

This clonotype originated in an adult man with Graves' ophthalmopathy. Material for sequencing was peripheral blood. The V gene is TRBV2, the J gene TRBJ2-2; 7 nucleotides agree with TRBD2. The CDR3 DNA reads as TGTGCCAGCTGGGATTCGGGGGGCACCGGGGAGCTGTTTTTT. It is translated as CASWDSGGTGELFF.